This T cell receptor (beta chain) derives from a study of monozygotic twins with inflammatory bowel disease. Findings of the study overall: There was no way to distinguish the different T cell subtypes.

Note on this clonotype: Its cognate antigen is unknown.

From its re-call of the 5' RACE reads, TCRdb lists each CDR3 protein once, without DNA. Its table records 70,000 to 95,000 distinct CDR3 sequences. Total RNA was isolated from whole blood without T cell sorting. Germline V lookup: CDR1 DFQATT, CDR2 SNEGSKA (reference sequence). CDR3 length equals 15 residues. The V gene is TRBV20-1, the J gene TRBJ1-1; TCRdb reports TRBD1, a call that lacks DNA to check it against. The sample was blood. The receptor was derived from a human donor with ulcerative colitis or Crohn's disease, or a healthy co-twin of an affected twin (not recorded which). The CDR3 loop is CSARGTGWENTEAFF.